This TCR beta chain comes out of a study of T cells in Graves' hyperthyroidism and ophthalmopathy. The study included ophthalmopathy patients with Clinical Activity Score at least 3, NOSPECS grade at least 4 and duration under 3 months. Reasons for excluding patients were uncontrolled infection, other autoimmune disease, pregnancy or lactation. J was trimmed by 2 bases and V by 3 bases; bases with no gene match: 2. The CDR3 is 15 amino acids. Germline CDR1 and CDR2: SGHTA and FQGNSA. This clonotype was observed at least ten times. Its specificity is unknown. It may be a read error: a sequence one base away is much more abundant. The TCR beta CDR3 regions underwent amplification using RNA transcripts as the source. When the TCR CDR3 underwent first-round RT-PCR, the HTBI primer set was used. MiXCR, applied by TCRdb to the multiplex PCR reads, yields one record per CDR3 protein. The table has 300,000 to 500,000 distinct CDR3 sequences, 11% to 15% seen once.

General study findings and limits: Median prediction lead before ophthalmopathy onset was 6.5 months with the model.

This TCR was recovered from a man between 50 and 59 years old with Graves' ophthalmopathy. This chain connects TRBV7-2 to TRBJ2-1; 9 positions agree with TRBD2. The sequenced sample consisted of blood. CDR3 loop: CASSFSGSAYNEQFF. CDR3 nucleotides: TGTGCCAGCAGCTTTAGCGGGAGCGCCTACAATGAGCAGTTCTTC.